The 15 T cell receptor beta chains listed next were all sequenced from one sample in a study of human T cells and chemical hapten exposure. Time point denoted: pre-sensitization, week 0. Documented treatment: therapeutic diphenylcyclopropenone sensitization with weekly scalp DPC. TCRdb ran MiXCR on the RACE reads and lists one entry per CDR3 protein. The sample lists 300,000 to 450,000 distinct CDR3 sequences, 5% to 6.5% seen once, with around 2.6% in the top ten. The source was whole blood, collected in connection with sensitization to the hapten diphenylcyclopropenone (DPC). Every receptor here comes from a woman between 50 and 59 years old with alopecia areata. Some clones in this sample may be carry-over from other donors' samples.

Many counts were recorded for this clonotype. This chain uses TRBV9 with TRBJ2-7; 7 bases match TRBD1. The CDR3 length is 15 residues. The ends lost 0 bases at V and 3 bases at J; junction bases unmatched: 6. Germline CDR1 SGDLS, CDR2 YYNGEE. The CDR3 sequence: CASSVASRGYYEQYF. CDR3 sequence (DNA): TGTGCCAGCAGCGTAGCGAGCAGGGGGTACTACGAGCAGTACTTC.

This clonotype has more than one count but fewer than ten. The chain couples TRBV29-1 to TRBJ1-2; weak D call: TRBD1 (6 bases). The CDR3 runs 11 residues. Germline V CDR1 and CDR2: SQVTM, ANQGSEA. Trimming stripped 1 base from V and 8 bases from J, with 8 bases between. The CDR3 bases are TGCAGCGTTGAAGTCCAGGGGGGCTACACCTTC. Protein product: CSVEVQGGYTF.

This clonotype was picked up many times. The chain has TRBV6-1 and TRBJ1-1; TRBD1 is a possible D gene (6 bases). V lost 6 bases, J lost 11 bases, and 19 bases lay in between. This CDR3 has 13 residues. Germline V gene data show CDR1 as MNHNS and CDR2 as SASEGT. CDR3 in amino acids: CASSETLQGSAFF. DNA for the CDR3: TGTGCCAGCAGCGAGACCCTACAGGGTTCGGCTTTCTTT.

A few counts support this clonotype. V usage is TRBV29-1 and J usage is TRBJ1-3; 8 bases are a match to TRBD1. J was trimmed by 0 bases and V by 7 bases; bases with no gene match: 5. The germline gives CDR1 SQVTM, CDR2 ANQGSEA. CDR3 size: 14 residues. CDR3 sequence: CSGRDRNSGNTIYF. Written as DNA, the CDR3 is TGCAGCGGTCGGGACAGGAACTCTGGAAACACCATATATTTT.

This clonotype has ten or more counts. V and J are TRBV10-1 and TRBJ2-5, with D possibly being TRBD1 or TRBD2 (5 bases each). The CDR3 is 16 amino acids. Trimming cost V 3 bases and J 4 bases, with 18 bases left between them. Germline V gives CDR1 WNHNN, CDR2 SYGVQD (reference sequence). CDR3 DNA: TGCGCCAGCAGTGACCTTGGGACCCTCGCGGGAGAGACCCAGTACTTC. Protein: CASSDLGTLAGETQYF.

This clonotype appeared many times. V gene TRBV20-1 combines with J gene TRBJ1-2, with D perhaps matching TRBD1 (5 bases). V lost 5 bases to trimming and J lost 0 bases, with 10 bases between them. This CDR3 comprises 13 residues. Germline CDR1 is DFQATT and CDR2 is SNEGSKA (reference sequence). The CDR3 coding sequence is TGCAGTGCTCCCCACAGGACTAACTATGGCTACACCTTC. It is translated as CSAPHRTNYGYTF.

This clonotype was counted between two and nine times. J is TRBJ1-2 and V is TRBV6-5; 7 nucleotides align to TRBD1. CDR1 and CDR2 from the germline V gene are MNHEY and SVGAGI. CDR3 length: 13 amino acids. The ends lost 5 bases at V and 4 bases at J; junction bases unmatched: 4. CDR3 DNA: TGTGCCAGCAGTACAGGGGACTTCTATGGCTACACCTTC. Translating it yields CASSTGDFYGYTF.

The chain couples TRBV15 to TRBJ2-1; D is undetermined. Germline loops: CDR1 LNHNV, CDR2 YYDKDF (reference sequence). V lost 1 base and J lost 0, with 10 bases in between. CDR3 size: 16 residues. DNA for the CDR3: TGTGCCACCAGCAGAGGTGGACGAGCCTCCTACAATGAGCAGTTCTTC. Encoded protein: CATSRGGRASYNEQFF.

This clonotype was counted between two and nine times. V usage is TRBV27 and J usage is TRBJ1-1; D gene ambiguous. Germline V gene data show CDR1 as MNHEY and CDR2 as SMNVEV (reference sequence). The V and J ends lost 6 bases and 0 bases respectively, with 8 bases between them. This CDR3 is built from 13 residues. The CDR3 DNA is TGTGCCAGCAGGGAGTTCATGAACACTGAAGCTTTCTTT. This gives the protein CASREFMNTEAFF.

The genes are TRBV28 and TRBJ1-2; D unresolved. The CDR3 consists of 17 residues. Germline values: CDR1 MDHEN, CDR2 SYDVKM. V lost 1 base and J lost 4, with 19 bases in between. Written as DNA, the CDR3 is TGTGCCAGCAGTTTATCCCGTGGCGGTGCCCAAGGCTATGGCTACACCTTC. Amino acids: CASSLSRGGAQGYGYTF.

There are many counts of this clonotype. The CDR3 spells CASSQASSGETQYF. CDR3 nucleotide sequence: TGTGCCAGCAGCCAAGCGTCTAGTGGCGAGACCCAGTACTTC. The V call is TRBV3-1, the J call TRBJ2-5; D unclear. Trimming shortened V by 1 base and J by 5 bases, and 11 bases separated the two germline ends. Germline V gene data show CDR1 as LGHDT and CDR2 as YNNKEL (reference sequence). The CDR3 loop spans 14 amino acids.

The V call is TRBV27, the J call TRBJ2-7; 9 bases align to TRBD2. CDR1 and CDR2 from the germline V gene are MNHEY and SMNVEV (reference sequence). CDR3 size: 14 residues. The ends lost 3 bases at V and 3 bases at J; junction bases unmatched: 3. The CDR3 protein is CASSFATSGYEQYF. The CDR3, as DNA: TGTGCCAGCAGTTTCGCGACTAGCGGCTACGAGCAGTACTTC.

This clonotype was observed at least ten times. The V gene is TRBV29-1, the J gene TRBJ1-6; no clear D. V was shortened by 3 bases and J by 8 bases, with 17 bases between the two germline ends. There are 15 residues in the CDR3. Germline V gene data show CDR1 as SQVTM and CDR2 as ANQGSEA. The CDR3 loop reads CSVDRGTASDSPLHF. CDR3 in DNA: TGCAGCGTTGATCGGGGAACAGCGAGTGATTCACCCCTCCACTTT.

This clonotype has at least ten counts. This chain links TRBV29-1 with TRBJ2-7; 9 bases are shared with TRBD2. Germline V gives CDR1 SQVTM, CDR2 ANQGSEA. With V trimmed by 4 bases and J by 0 bases, 7 bases remained unmatched. The CDR3 covers 15 residues. The CDR3 region is CSVAPSTSGSYEQYF. DNA for the CDR3: TGCAGCGTTGCCCCCTCGACTAGCGGCTCCTACGAGCAGTACTTC.

The V and J genes are TRBV30 and TRBJ2-3; TRBD2 matches at 7 bases. The CDR3 has 15 amino acids. Germline V gene sequence: CDR1 GTSNPN, CDR2 SVGIG (reference sequence). Trimming at V came to 0 bases and at J to 6 bases, leaving 9 bases not matched to a gene. The CDR3 DNA reads TGTGCCTGGAGTGTACCCAGCGGGACGATCGATACGCAGTATTTT. Translation gives CAWSVPSGTIDTQYF.